Listed below are T cell receptor beta chains from one sample, sequenced in a study of identifying expanded T cells in peripheral blood. Only in-frame clones appear in the TCRdb table, and some are missing; sequencing was by immunoSEQ multiplex PCR. The data show some 75,000 clones, 85% to 90% seen once. Input material: blood. The receptors were sampled from a person aged 18 to 75 in good health. CDR3s include the opening cysteine and the closing phenylalanine or tryptophan. The D gene is left open where the match is weak. A clone size is listed for some rows: how often the clone was seen (once, few, many), or a class if it is expanded.

abundance: -
v_gene: TRBV5-1
d_gene: -
j_gene: TRBJ1-4
CDR3nt: TGCGCCAGCAGCCCTGGGGGGGGAGATAATGAAAAACTGTTTTTT
CDR3aa: CASSPGGGDNEKLFF

abundance: once
v_gene: TRBV4-2
d_gene: TRBD2
j_gene: TRBJ2-7
CDR3nt: TGTGCCAGCAGCCAAGAAGAATCCATGGGACTAGCGGCGAGAACCGGGTACGAGCAGTACTTC
CDR3aa: CASSQEESMGLAARTGYEQYF

abundance: -
v_gene: TRBV4-3
d_gene: -
j_gene: TRBJ2-7
CDR3nt: TGCGCCAGCAGCCAAGTTCTGGGGGACTCCTACGAGCAGTACTTC
CDR3aa: CASSQVLGDSYEQYF

abundance: -
v_gene: TRBV4-3
d_gene: -
j_gene: TRBJ2-7
CDR3nt: TGCGCCAGCAGCCAAGACCAAAGCTCGGGGTTAGACGAGCAGTACTTC
CDR3aa: CASSQDQSSGLDEQYF

abundance: once
v_gene: TRBV13
d_gene: TRBD1
j_gene: TRBJ2-7
CDR3nt: TGTGCCAGCAGCGGCCGGGACAGGTCTCTCGAGCAGTACTTC
CDR3aa: CASSGRDRSLEQYF

abundance: -
v_gene: TRBV6-5
d_gene: -
j_gene: TRBJ2-1
CDR3nt: TGTGCCAGCAGTTACGACAGGAATGAGCAGTTCTTC
CDR3aa: CASSYDRNEQFF

abundance: -
v_gene: TRBV18
d_gene: TRBD2
j_gene: TRBJ2-2
CDR3nt: TGTGCCAGCTCACAGCTAGCGGTACGGTGGGACACCGGGGAGCTGTTTTTT
CDR3aa: CASSQLAVRWDTGELFF

abundance: -
v_gene: TRBV4-1
d_gene: -
j_gene: TRBJ1-2
CDR3nt: TGCGCCAGCAGCCCCAATTTAAGGGGCTCCTATGGCTACACCTTC
CDR3aa: CASSPNLRGSYGYTF

abundance: -
v_gene: TRBV18
d_gene: -
j_gene: TRBJ2-6
CDR3nt: TGTGCCAGCTCACCAGTCTCTACAGGCACTGGGGCCAACGTCCTGACTTTC
CDR3aa: CASSPVSTGTGANVLTF

abundance: -
v_gene: TRBV7-8
d_gene: TRBD2
j_gene: TRBJ2-5
CDR3nt: TGTGCCAGCAGCCTAGGGACTAGCGGTAGGAAAGAGACCCAGTACTTC
CDR3aa: CASSLGTSGRKETQYF

abundance: -
v_gene: TRBV2
d_gene: -
j_gene: TRBJ2-7
CDR3nt: TGTGCCAGCGGGAGAGGGGGGATATACGAGCAGTACTTC
CDR3aa: CASGRGGIYEQYF

abundance: -
v_gene: TRBV5-5
d_gene: -
j_gene: TRBJ2-7
CDR3nt: TGTGCCAGCAGCTTCGCAGCGTTTACCTACGAGCAGTACTTC
CDR3aa: CASSFAAFTYEQYF

abundance: -
v_gene: TRBV7-8
d_gene: -
j_gene: TRBJ2-1
CDR3nt: TGTGCCAGCAGCCTCACTTTTAGTGAGCAGTTCTTC
CDR3aa: CASSLTFSEQFF

abundance: -
v_gene: TRBV6-4
d_gene: -
j_gene: TRBJ1-2
CDR3nt: TGTGCCAGCAGTGCCTCAGAAGGGGCCAGGGGTGGCTACACCTTC
CDR3aa: CASSASEGARGGYTF

abundance: -
v_gene: TRBV4-3
d_gene: TRBD1
j_gene: TRBJ1-5
CDR3nt: TGCGCCAGCAGCCAAGGAATATCAGGGGGGTATAGCAATCAGCCCCAGCATTTT
CDR3aa: CASSQGISGGYSNQPQHF

abundance: -
v_gene: TRBV2
d_gene: TRBD1
j_gene: TRBJ2-2
CDR3nt: TGTGCCAGCAGTTATACGGACAGGGCCGGGGAGCTGTTTTTT
CDR3aa: CASSYTDRAGELFF

abundance: -
v_gene: TRBV4-2
d_gene: TRBD2
j_gene: TRBJ2-7
CDR3nt: TGTGCCAGCAGCCAAGAGTCGCGGGAGCTCTACGAGCAGTACTTC
CDR3aa: CASSQESRELYEQYF

abundance: -
v_gene: TRBV4-3
d_gene: -
j_gene: TRBJ1-4
CDR3nt: TGCGCCAGCAGCCCCCGACCCCCGGGCCAGGTTGCAACTAATGAAAAACTGTTTTTT
CDR3aa: CASSPRPPGQVATNEKLFF

abundance: -
v_gene: TRBV11-2
d_gene: TRBD2
j_gene: TRBJ2-1
CDR3nt: TGTGCCAGCAGCCCTTCTAGCGGGAGTGTCTACAATGAGCAGTTCTTC
CDR3aa: CASSPSSGSVYNEQFF

abundance: -
v_gene: TRBV5-4
d_gene: -
j_gene: TRBJ2-2
CDR3nt: TGTGCCAGCAGCCCAAGGGTGGGTCCCGGGGAGCTGTTTTTT
CDR3aa: CASSPRVGPGELFF

abundance: few
v_gene: TRBV7-2
d_gene: -
j_gene: TRBJ1-2
CDR3nt: TGTGCCAGCAGCCTAAACCGGGACGGAGTAGGGTCACTCTTC
CDR3aa: CASSLNRDGVGSLF

abundance: -
v_gene: TRBV7-3
d_gene: -
j_gene: TRBJ1-5
CDR3nt: TGTGCCAGCAGCTTAAGCTGCCCGGAGCCCCAGCATTTT
CDR3aa: CASSLSCPEPQHF

abundance: -
v_gene: TRBV19
d_gene: -
j_gene: TRBJ1-5
CDR3nt: TGTGCCAGTAGTATAGCGTTACGGGGATTAGGCAATCAGCCCCAGCATTTT
CDR3aa: CASSIALRGLGNQPQHF

abundance: -
v_gene: TRBV6-5
d_gene: TRBD2
j_gene: TRBJ2-5
CDR3nt: TGTGCCAGCTCGTTAGGGGGACTAGCAGGAGAGACCCAGTACTTC
CDR3aa: CASSLGGLAGETQYF

abundance: once
v_gene: TRBV11-2
d_gene: -
j_gene: TRBJ1-1
CDR3nt: TGTGCCAGCAGCCGGACTCGAAGCGGTGAAGCTTTCTTT
CDR3aa: CASSRTRSGEAFF

abundance: -
v_gene: TRBV4-3
d_gene: -
j_gene: TRBJ1-1
CDR3nt: TGCGCCAGCAGTCGGGTTTTGGACACTGAAGCTTTCTTT
CDR3aa: CASSRVLDTEAFF

abundance: -
v_gene: TRBV10-3
d_gene: TRBD1
j_gene: TRBJ2-7
CDR3nt: TGTGCCATCAGTGTCAACCCGGGACAGGGGGCCGGTGAGCAGTACTTC
CDR3aa: CAISVNPGQGAGEQYF

abundance: few
v_gene: TRBV29-1
d_gene: -
j_gene: TRBJ1-2
CDR3nt: TGCAGCGTTGATAGACAGGAGTATGGCTACACCTTC
CDR3aa: CSVDRQEYGYTF

abundance: -
v_gene: TRBV5-1
d_gene: TRBD2
j_gene: TRBJ2-7
CDR3nt: TGCGCCAGCAGCCGGACTAGCGGGAGCTACTACGAGCAGTACTTC
CDR3aa: CASSRTSGSYYEQYF

abundance: -
v_gene: TRBV19
d_gene: TRBD2
j_gene: TRBJ2-1
CDR3nt: TGTGCCAGTAGAGGCGGGAGCTCCTACAATGAGCAGTTCTTC
CDR3aa: CASRGGSSYNEQFF

abundance: -
v_gene: TRBV9
d_gene: TRBD2
j_gene: TRBJ2-3
CDR3nt: TGTGCCAGCAGCGCGGAACCGGGACTAGCTCCTTATACGCAGTATTTT
CDR3aa: CASSAEPGLAPYTQYF

abundance: -
v_gene: TRBV7-2
d_gene: -
j_gene: TRBJ2-5
CDR3nt: TGTGCCAGCAGCTTAGACTGGGAAGAGACCCAGTACTTC
CDR3aa: CASSLDWEETQYF

abundance: once
v_gene: TRBV21-1
d_gene: -
j_gene: TRBJ1-3
CDR3nt: TGTGCCAGCAGCAGCGGGAGGACAGATGGAAACACCATATATTTT
CDR3aa: CASSSGRTDGNTIYF

abundance: -
v_gene: TRBV7-9
d_gene: -
j_gene: TRBJ2-3
CDR3nt: TGTGCCAGCAGCTTAGCGCTAACAGATACGCAGTATTTT
CDR3aa: CASSLALTDTQYF

abundance: -
v_gene: TRBV28
d_gene: -
j_gene: TRBJ1-1
CDR3nt: TGTGCCAGCAGTTCGTCGCGCCGGATGAACACTGAAGCTTTCTTT
CDR3aa: CASSSSRRMNTEAFF

abundance: -
v_gene: TRBV28
d_gene: TRBD2
j_gene: TRBJ2-7
CDR3nt: TGTGCCAGCAGGGTAGCGGGAGACTACGAGCAGTACTTC
CDR3aa: CASRVAGDYEQYF

abundance: -
v_gene: TRBV11-2
d_gene: -
j_gene: TRBJ2-7
CDR3nt: TGTGCCAGCAGCCGAGACTCTTACGAGCAGTACTTC
CDR3aa: CASSRDSYEQYF

abundance: -
v_gene: TRBV28
d_gene: -
j_gene: TRBJ1-2
CDR3nt: TGTGCCAGCAGTTTTGGGTATAGTGGCTACACCTTC
CDR3aa: CASSFGYSGYTF

abundance: -
v_gene: TRBV7-8
d_gene: -
j_gene: TRBJ2-2
CDR3nt: TGTGCCAGCAGCTTAGTGTCCGCGAACACCGGGGAGCTGTTTTTT
CDR3aa: CASSLVSANTGELFF

abundance: -
v_gene: TRBV7-2
d_gene: -
j_gene: TRBJ2-7
CDR3nt: TGTGCCAGCAGCTCGTACCCCCTAAGGGGTTACGAGCAGTACTTC
CDR3aa: CASSSYPLRGYEQYF

abundance: -
v_gene: TRBV7-2
d_gene: TRBD2
j_gene: TRBJ2-5
CDR3nt: TGTGCCAGCAGCTTAGCCGGGGCGGGGGGCCAAGAGACCCAGTACTTC
CDR3aa: CASSLAGAGGQETQYF

abundance: -
v_gene: TRBV21-1
d_gene: -
j_gene: TRBJ2-7
CDR3nt: TGTGCCAGCACCCCCAGCCTCGACTCCTACGAGCAGTACTTC
CDR3aa: CASTPSLDSYEQYF

abundance: -
v_gene: TRBV19
d_gene: -
j_gene: TRBJ1-5
CDR3nt: TGTGCCAGTAGTATAGGGACGGGGCAGGGCGGTCAGCCCCAGCATTTT
CDR3aa: CASSIGTGQGGQPQHF

abundance: -
v_gene: TRBV5-6
d_gene: -
j_gene: TRBJ1-1
CDR3nt: TGTGCCAGCAGCTTGTTGGACACTGAAGCTTTCTTT
CDR3aa: CASSLLDTEAFF

abundance: -
v_gene: TRBV7-3
d_gene: -
j_gene: TRBJ1-1
CDR3nt: TGTGCCAGCAGCTTGTCGGGGGGCACTGAAGCTTTCTTT
CDR3aa: CASSLSGGTEAFF

abundance: -
v_gene: TRBV28
d_gene: -
j_gene: TRBJ2-1
CDR3nt: TGTGCCAGCAGATTACCCCTCCCAACGAATGAGCAGTTCTTC
CDR3aa: CASRLPLPTNEQFF

abundance: -
v_gene: TRBV30
d_gene: -
j_gene: TRBJ1-6
CDR3nt: TGTGCCGTGGCCTTAGGAAATTCACCCCTCCACTTT
CDR3aa: CAVALGNSPLHF

abundance: -
v_gene: TRBV6-1
d_gene: -
j_gene: TRBJ1-1
CDR3nt: TGTGCCAGCAGGAACCTGAACACTGAAGCTTTCTTT
CDR3aa: CASRNLNTEAFF

abundance: -
v_gene: TRBV9
d_gene: TRBD2
j_gene: TRBJ2-2
CDR3nt: TGTGCCAGCAGCCCCGGGGGGACCGGGGAGCTGTTTTTT
CDR3aa: CASSPGGTGELFF

abundance: -
v_gene: TRBV7-3
d_gene: -
j_gene: TRBJ2-5
CDR3nt: TGTGCCAGCAGCTTAAGGGGCGGGGGCCAATCGGAGACCCAGTACTTC
CDR3aa: CASSLRGGGQSETQYF

abundance: -
v_gene: TRBV30
d_gene: -
j_gene: TRBJ1-2
CDR3nt: TGTGCCTGGACGTTGACTAAGGGCTATGGCTACACCTTC
CDR3aa: CAWTLTKGYGYTF

abundance: -
v_gene: TRBV28
d_gene: TRBD1
j_gene: TRBJ2-3
CDR3nt: TGTGCCAGCAGTCTGACAGGGCCCCTTGATACGCAGTATTTT
CDR3aa: CASSLTGPLDTQYF

abundance: -
v_gene: TRBV6-5
d_gene: -
j_gene: TRBJ1-3
CDR3nt: TGTGCCAGCAGTTACGCGACAGGAGGGGAAAACACCATATATTTT
CDR3aa: CASSYATGGENTIYF

abundance: -
v_gene: TRBV27
d_gene: TRBD1
j_gene: TRBJ1-5
CDR3nt: TGTGCCAGCAGGGACGGACAGGGCCATAGCAATCAGCCCCAGCATTTT
CDR3aa: CASRDGQGHSNQPQHF